What follows are 9 T cell receptor beta chains derived from one specimen sequenced in a study of control samples from healthy donors and cancer patients. TCRdb's table, derived via immunoSEQ multiplex PCR, lists solely in-frame clones and lacks some. The sample lists 100,000 to 150,000 clones, roughly 92% occurring once. Sequencing was done on a sample of PBMCs. All receptors derive from a man older than 75 with head and neck cancer.

The chain recombines TRBV7-9 with TRBJ2-4, with TRBD2 matching 11 bases. The CDR3 spans 15 residues. V gave up 6 bases and J gave up 5 bases; unmatched junction bases: 6. The germline CDR1 and CDR2 sequences are SEHNR and FQNEAQ (reference sequence). CDR3 residues: CASRPPGLAENIQYF. The CDR3 DNA sequence: TGTGCCAGCAGGCCACCGGGACTAGCGGAAAACATTCAGTACTTC. The variable domain in full, completed from reference TRBV7-9 and TRBJ2-4, reads DTGVSQNPRHKITKRGQNVTFRCDPISEHNRLYWYRQTLGQGPEFLTYFQNEAQLEKSRLLSDRFSAERPKGSFSTLEIQRTEQGDSAMYLCASRPPGLAENIQYFGAGTRLSVL.

The chain combines TRBV5-4 with TRBJ1-1; D perhaps matches TRBD1 (6 bases). This CDR3 has 14 amino acids. Trimming removed 1 base from V and 5 bases from J, with 12 bases in between. The germline V gene has CDR1 SGHNT and CDR2 YYREEE (reference sequence). In nucleotides, the CDR3 is TGTGCCAGCAGCTTGACAGGGAGGAAGACTGAAGCTTTCTTT. Protein sequence: CASSLTGRKTEAFF. The variable domain in full, with the rest retrieved from reference TRBV5-4 and TRBJ1-1, is ETGVTQSPTHLIKTRGQQVTLRCSSQSGHNTVSWYQQALGQGPQFIFQYYREEENGRGNFPPRFSGLQFPNYSSELNVNALELDDSALYLCASSLTGRKTEAFFGQGTRLTVV.

Only one count was recorded for this clone. The J gene is TRBJ2-3, the V gene TRBV6-6; D is possibly TRBD1 (6 bases). Trimming cost V 3 bases and J 4 bases, with 11 bases left between them. The CDR3 runs 14 residues. Germline lookup yields CDR1 MNHNY and CDR2 SVGAGI (reference sequence). The CDR3 spells CASSYSAGADTQYF. In DNA form, the CDR3 reads TGTGCCAGCAGTTATAGCGCAGGGGCAGATACGCAGTATTTT.

The chain combines TRBV30 with TRBJ1-5; D remains unclear. V was shortened by 4 bases and J by 0 bases, with 7 bases between the two germline ends. The CDR3 is 13 residues long. Germline V lookup: CDR1 GTSNPN, CDR2 SVGIG (reference sequence). This CDR3 reads CAWKANSNQPQHF. The CDR3 DNA reads TGTGCCTGGAAAGCTAATAGCAATCAGCCCCAGCATTTT.

The chain has TRBV15 and TRBJ2-7, with 9 bases fitting TRBD2. The CDR3 runs 15 residues. V lost 3 bases, J lost 6 bases, and 9 bases stayed unmatched. Germline V gene data show CDR1 as LNHNV and CDR2 as YYDKDF (reference sequence). The CDR3 here is CATSSATAGGFEQYF. As DNA, the CDR3 is TGTGCCACCAGCAGTGCAACCGCGGGAGGGTTCGAGCAGTACTTC.

This clone was recorded a few times. The chain links TRBV19 to TRBJ1-1; maybe TRBD1 (5 bases). The CDR3 has 14 amino acids. Per germline, CDR1 LNHDA and CDR2 SQIVND (reference sequence). V was clipped by 6 bases and J by 1 base, with 12 bases between them. The CDR3 region has the DNA TGTGCCAGTAGCAACCCCGGGGCGAACACTGAAGCTTTCTTT. Translating gives CASSNPGANTEAFF.

In DNA form, the CDR3 reads TGTGCCAGCAGTCGACAGCGGGGGGCTGGAAACGGGGAGCTGTTTTTT. Translating it yields CASSRQRGAGNGELFF. The chain carries TRBV6-6 and TRBJ2-2; TRBD2 matches 9 bases. CDR3 length: 16 amino acids. Looked up from germline, CDR1 is MNHNY and CDR2 is SVGAGI (reference sequence). V shed 5 bases and J 7 bases; nucleotides not matched to a gene: 11.

The CDR3 protein is CASSQTTYTEAFF. DNA of the CDR3: TGCGCCAGCAGCCAAACCACCTACACTGAAGCTTTCTTT. The chain joins TRBV4-1 to TRBJ1-1; D ambiguous. The CDR3 is made up of 13 amino acids. Germline CDR1 is MGHRA and CDR2 is YSYEKL. Trimming stripped 2 bases from V and 3 bases from J, with 7 bases between.

The J gene is TRBJ2-7, the V gene TRBV6-6; a weak D match, TRBD1 (6 bases). Trimming took off 11 bases at V and 3 bases at J, with 14 bases between the two ends. The CDR3 is 12 amino acids. From germline, CDR1 is MNHNY and CDR2 SVGAGI (reference sequence). Here the CDR3 reads CASRGTYYEQYF. DNA for the CDR3: TGTGCCTCCAGGGGCACCTACTACGAGCAGTACTTC.